This T cell receptor beta chain was sequenced during a study of cytomegalovirus exposure and HLA in healthy donors. Each donor was nominally healthy when sampled (though unrecorded immune exposures were likely). The CDR3 runs 16 residues. Per the germline V gene, CDR1 is SGHRS and CDR2 is YFSETQ. V shed 3 bases, J shed 8 bases, and the junction held 9 bases outside the gene matches. With 60 Vbeta and 13 Jbeta primers, the PCR was carried out. Profiling relied on immunoSEQ multiplex PCR, and the TCRdb table lists in-frame clones only, not all of them. The sample has about 120,000 clones, 81% seen once.

The receptor comes from a man between 18 and 29 years old in good health and CMV-seropositive. The specimen sequenced was PBMCs. J is TRBJ1-6 and V is TRBV5-1; TRBD1 aligns across 9 bases. The CDR3 sequence: CASSSTGQGMDSPLHF. The CDR3 coding sequence is TGCGCCAGCAGCTCGACAGGACAGGGGATGGATTCACCCCTCCACTTT.